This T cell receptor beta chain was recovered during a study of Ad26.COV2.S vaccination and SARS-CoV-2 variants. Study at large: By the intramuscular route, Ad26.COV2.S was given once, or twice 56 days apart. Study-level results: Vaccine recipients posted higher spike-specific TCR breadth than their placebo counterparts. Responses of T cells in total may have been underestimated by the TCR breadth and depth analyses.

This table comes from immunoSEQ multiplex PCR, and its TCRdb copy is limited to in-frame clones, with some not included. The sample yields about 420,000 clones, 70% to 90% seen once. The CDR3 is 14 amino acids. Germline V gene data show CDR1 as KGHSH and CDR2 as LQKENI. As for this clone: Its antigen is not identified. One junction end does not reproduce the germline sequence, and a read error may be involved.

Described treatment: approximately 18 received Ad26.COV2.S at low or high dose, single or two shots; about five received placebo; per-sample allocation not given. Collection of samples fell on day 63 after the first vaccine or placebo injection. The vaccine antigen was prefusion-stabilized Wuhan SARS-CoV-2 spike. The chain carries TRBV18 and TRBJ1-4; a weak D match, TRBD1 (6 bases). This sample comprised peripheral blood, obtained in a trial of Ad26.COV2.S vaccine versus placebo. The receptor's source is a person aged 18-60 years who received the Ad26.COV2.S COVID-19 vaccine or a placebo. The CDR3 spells CASSPTGSNENLFF. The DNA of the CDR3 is TGTGCCAGCTCACCCACAGGGTCTAATGAAAACCTGTTTTTT.